A single sample is the source of the 30 T cell receptor beta chains below, sequenced in a study of memory CD4+ T cells and cytomegalovirus serostatus. Sequenced by immunoSEQ multiplex PCR; TCRdb stores in-frame clones only, minus some. The table has approximately 52,000 clones, roughly 80% seen once; the top ten hold 0.77%. The sort gate was single viable CD3+CD4+CD8-CD45RO+ cells for memory CD4+ T cells. The sample consisted of memory CD4+ T cells from blood. The receptors stem from an adult in good health and CMV-seronegative.

The CDR3 here is CASSLAGSQGPYNEQFF. The CDR3 region has the DNA TGTGCCAGCAGCTTGGCGGGATCCCAGGGGCCCTACAATGAGCAGTTCTTC. The genes are TRBV5-6 and TRBJ2-1, with a possible D match to TRBD1 (6 bases). The CDR3 sequence is 17 residues long. Trimming pared 0 bases from V and 2 bases from J, leaving 15 bases between. The germline V gene has CDR1 SGHDT and CDR2 YYEEEE. Together with reference TRBV5-6 and TRBJ2-1, the CDR3 gives the full variable domain: DAGVTQSPTHLIKTRGQQVTLRCSPKSGHDTVSWYQQALGQGPQFIFQYYEEEERQRGNFPDRFSGHQFPNYSSELNVNALLLGDSALYLCASSLAGSQGPYNEQFFGPGTRLTVL.

The gene calls are TRBV4-3 and TRBJ1-6; 8 bases align to TRBD1. Germline CDR1 LGHNA, CDR2 YSLEER. The CDR3 covers 16 residues. V was pared by 0 bases and J by 10 bases, with 8 bases of the junction left unmatched. CDR3 sequence: CASSQDSGGARSPLHF. In DNA, the CDR3 is TGCGCCAGCAGCCAAGATTCAGGGGGCGCACGCTCACCCCTCCACTTT.

V usage is TRBV7-2 and J usage is TRBJ1-2, with 9 nucleotides matching TRBD1. The germline V gene encodes CDR1 SGHTA and CDR2 FQGNSA. CDR3 length: 14 residues. V was pared by 2 bases and J by 8 bases, with 6 bases of the junction left unmatched. DNA for the CDR3: TGTGCCAGCAGCTTACTGGGACAGGGAAAGGGCTACACCTTC. Protein: CASSLLGQGKGYTF.

This chain connects TRBV19 to TRBJ1-2; 10 bases map to TRBD1. This CDR3 contains 14 residues. Germline CDR1 LNHDA, CDR2 SQIVND (reference sequence). The V and J ends lost 7 bases and 4 bases, in that order; junction bases with no gene match: 6. The CDR3 bases are TGTGCCAGTACTCCGACAGGGGGCATCTATGGCTACACCTTC. Translating gives CASTPTGGIYGYTF.

The genes are TRBV5-1 and TRBJ1-6, with D perhaps matching TRBD1 (6 bases). V lost 2 bases and J lost 5, with 11 bases in between. The CDR3 is 15 residues long. Germline lookup yields CDR1 SGHRS and CDR2 YFSETQ. The CDR3 coding sequence is TGCGCCAGCAGCTTAGACCGGGACAATAATTCACCCCTCCACTTT. Its translation is CASSLDRDNNSPLHF.

This clone was recorded a few times. This rearrangement joins TRBV5-4 to TRBJ2-7; D remains ambiguous. V was cut by 2 bases and J by 7 bases, with 7 bases left in between. Germline lookup yields CDR1 SGHNT and CDR2 YYREEE (reference sequence). The CDR3 runs to 11 residues. CDR3 DNA sequence: TGTGCCAGCAGCTTTTCGAGTGAGCAGTACTTC. Translated, it gives CASSFSSEQYF.

The CDR3 DNA follows: TGTGCCAGCAGCCCCGGACGGCATGAAGCTTTCTTT. It codes for CASSPGRHEAFF. The chain links TRBV5-6 to TRBJ1-1; D gene unclear. CDR1 SGHDT and CDR2 YYEEEE come from the germline V gene. Trimming left V 4 bases short and J 7 bases short, with 11 bases between. The CDR3 has 12 amino acids.

This clone was picked up one time. The chain carries TRBV5-8 and TRBJ1-5, with unresolved D. CDR1 and CDR2 (germline): SGHTS, YDEGEE. Trimming shortened V by 1 base and J by 4 bases, and 6 bases separated the two germline ends. This CDR3 contains 13 residues. CDR3 region: CASSLYGNQPQHF. CDR3 in DNA: TGTGCCAGCAGCTTGTACGGGAATCAGCCCCAGCATTTT.

In this sample, this clone turned up once. The V gene is TRBV6-1, the J gene TRBJ1-2, with D possibly being TRBD1 (5 bases). Germline CDR1 is MNHNS and CDR2 is SASEGT. CDR3 length: 13 amino acids. Trimming stripped 6 bases from V and 5 bases from J, with 13 bases between. CDR3 coding DNA: TGTGCCAGCAGATCGGGGCCGCAGTATGGCTACACCTTC. This encodes CASRSGPQYGYTF.

The V and J genes are TRBV30 and TRBJ1-2; 7 bases agree with TRBD1. The CDR3 totals 15 residues. Germline-derived CDR1 and CDR2 are GTSNPN and SVGIG (reference sequence). With V trimmed by 1 base and J by 3 bases, 8 bases remained unmatched. The CDR3 reads CAWSGEQGRYYGYTF. CDR3 sequence (DNA): TGTGCCTGGAGTGGGGAACAGGGGCGTTACTATGGCTACACCTTC.

CDR3 residues: CASTATVSNQPQHF. The CDR3, as DNA: TGTGCCAGCACCGCGACCGTTAGCAATCAGCCCCAGCATTTT. The chain employs TRBV28 and TRBJ1-5, with D unresolved. Germline CDR1 MDHEN, CDR2 SYDVKM. The CDR3 covers 14 residues. V lost 7 bases to trimming and J lost 0 bases, with 10 bases between them.

The DNA of the CDR3 is TGTGCCAGCTCACTCCTACCGGGACAGGGTGTAACCGGGGAGCTGTTTTTT. As protein: CASSLLPGQGVTGELFF. This chain connects TRBV18 to TRBJ2-2; 9 positions agree with TRBD1. With 4 bases clipped from V and 5 bases from J, the junction kept 11 bases outside the gene matches. The germline V gene has CDR1 KGHSH and CDR2 LQKENI. CDR3 size: 17 residues.

The chain carries TRBV19 and TRBJ1-1, with D perhaps matching TRBD1 (6 bases). This CDR3 is 14 amino acids long. The germline V and J ends were trimmed by 5 bases and 8 bases, with 18 bases remaining between them. CDR1 LNHDA and CDR2 SQIVND come from the germline V gene (reference sequence). CDR3 sequence: CASSSRGGGREAFF. For the CDR3, the DNA is TGTGCCAGTAGTTCCCGAGGGGGGGGCAGGGAAGCTTTCTTT.

In nucleotides, the CDR3 is TGTGCCAGCAGTGAATTCCCAGGGCTGGGAGCTGAAGCTTTCTTT. Amino acids: CASSEFPGLGAEAFF. The chain couples TRBV6-1 to TRBJ1-1; maybe TRBD1 (5 bases). From germline, CDR1 is MNHNS and CDR2 SASEGT. The V and J ends lost 2 bases and 6 bases respectively, with 16 bases between them. This CDR3 region has 15 residues.

This clone was seen more than once but under ten times. The chain links TRBV9 to TRBJ1-6; D unclear. This CDR3 contains 12 residues. Looked up from germline, CDR1 is SGDLS and CDR2 is YYNGEE. Trimming shortened V by 5 bases and J by 8 bases, and 8 bases separated the two germline ends. The CDR3 sequence is CASSSHDSPLHF. CDR3 sequence (DNA): TGTGCCAGCAGTAGCCATGATTCACCCCTCCACTTT.

The rearrangement links TRBV10-3 to TRBJ1-2; tentatively, D is TRBD1 (5 bases). The CDR3 contains 14 residues. Germline values: CDR1 ENHRY, CDR2 SYGVKD. V shed 2 bases and J shed 2 bases, with 9 bases lying between them. As DNA, the CDR3 is TGTGCCATCAGTGAGGACAGAAGCAACTATGGCTACACCTTC. Protein sequence: CAISEDRSNYGYTF.

This chain links TRBV2 with TRBJ2-7, with 10 bases matching TRBD2. V lost 3 bases to trimming and J lost 3 bases; unmatched junction nucleotides: 5. Germline V CDR1 and CDR2: SNHLY, FYNNEI. The CDR3 totals 15 residues. The DNA of the CDR3 is TGTGCCAGCAGTGAGCTAGCGGGGGCTTACTACGAGCAGTACTTC. Protein: CASSELAGAYYEQYF. The complete variable domain, with remaining parts taken from reference TRBV2 and TRBJ2-7, reads EPEVTQTPSHQVTQMGQEVILRCVPISNHLYFYWYRQILGQKVEFLVSFYNNEISEKSEIFDDQFSVERPDGSNFTLKIRSTKLEDSAMYFCASSELAGAYYEQYFGPGTRLTVT.

The chain combines TRBV7-8 with TRBJ2-4; TRBD2 agrees at 9 bases. The CDR3 has 16 amino acids. Germline CDR1 SGHVS, CDR2 FQNEAQ. With V trimmed by 0 bases and J by 6 bases, 6 bases remained unmatched. The CDR3 here is CASSLARGGGGNIQYF. For the CDR3, the DNA is TGTGCCAGCAGCTTAGCGCGGGGGGGCGGCGGAAACATTCAGTACTTC.

The table lists this clone with a few counts. The CDR3 spells CARSLPGTEGEKLFF. The CDR3 region has the DNA TGTGCCAGAAGCTTGCCCGGGACTGAGGGTGAAAAACTGTTTTTT. The chain employs TRBV5-3 and TRBJ1-4; a possible D gene is TRBD1 (5 bases). TRBV5-3 is placed among ORFs of uncertain function. The CDR3 consists of 15 residues. The V and J ends lost 1 base and 7 bases respectively, with 14 bases between them.

The V call is TRBV27, the J call TRBJ1-3; 9 bases map to TRBD1. CDR3 length: 16 residues. V was clipped by 5 bases and J by 0 bases; unmatched bases: 5. Per the germline V gene, CDR1 is MNHEY and CDR2 is SMNVEV (reference sequence). Here the CDR3 reads CASSPGQGLSGNTIYF. CDR3 DNA sequence: TGTGCCAGCAGTCCGGGACAGGGACTCTCTGGAAACACCATATATTTT.

The chain combines TRBV5-6 with TRBJ2-4; no clear D gene. The germline V gene encodes CDR1 SGHDT and CDR2 YYEEEE. CDR3 length: 17 amino acids. V was pared by 0 bases and J by 5 bases, with 18 bases between. CDR3 sequence (DNA): TGTGCCAGCAGCTTGGCGGTTGAAGGGATGTCCCAAAACATTCAGTACTTC. Translated, it gives CASSLAVEGMSQNIQYF.

This clone has a single count. The gene calls are TRBV4-2 and TRBJ2-4; D is undetermined. V lost 0 bases and J 8 bases, leaving 17 bases between the germline ends. Germline values: CDR1 LGHNA, CDR2 YNFKEQ. This CDR3 is 16 amino acids long. CDR3 sequence reads: CASSQDLASSADIQYF. The CDR3 DNA sequence: TGTGCCAGCAGCCAAGATTTGGCTTCCTCGGCGGACATTCAGTACTTC.

By its share, this clone is medium-sized. This chain joins TRBV19 and TRBJ1-6, with D hard to call. This CDR3 spans 14 amino acids. CDR1 is LNHDA, CDR2 SQIVND, per germline (reference sequence). V dropped 6 bases and J dropped 5 bases, with 11 bases sitting between them. The CDR3 nucleotides are TGTGCCAGTAGCGAGATGAGGGATAATTCACCCCTCCACTTT. The encoded protein is CASSEMRDNSPLHF.

This chain uses TRBV7-2 with TRBJ1-2; D perhaps matches TRBD1 (5 bases). Germline V gene sequence: CDR1 SGHTA, CDR2 FQGNSA. CDR3 length: 14 residues. V lost 5 bases and J lost 4, with 14 bases in between. CDR3: CASSPEGQGYGYTF. DNA of the CDR3: TGTGCCAGCAGCCCCGAGGGCCAGGGCTATGGCTACACCTTC. The variable domain in full, with the rest retrieved from reference TRBV7-2 and TRBJ1-2, is GAGVSQSPSNKVTEKGKDVELRCDPISGHTALYWYRQSLGQGLEFLIYFQGNSAPDKSGLPSDRFSAERTGGSVSTLTIQRTQQEDSAVYLCASSPEGQGYGYTFGSGTRLTVV.

This clone has more than one count but fewer than ten. The CDR3, as DNA: TGTGCCAGCAGGGACCTACTAGCGGGGGTCACAGATACGCAGTATTTT. Amino acids: CASRDLLAGVTDTQYF. The V gene is TRBV2, the J gene TRBJ2-3, with 11 bases lining up with TRBD2. Germline V gene sequence: CDR1 SNHLY, CDR2 FYNNEI. The CDR3 has 16 residues. V shed 6 bases and J 2 bases; nucleotides not matched to a gene: 7.

This clone turned up a few times. This chain joins TRBV28 and TRBJ2-2; D is possibly TRBD1 (5 bases). The CDR3 is 15 amino acids. CDR1 and CDR2 (germline): MDHEN, SYDVKM. Trimming removed 3 bases at V and 0 bases at J, with 8 bases between. The CDR3 nucleotides read TGTGCCAGCAGTTTCCAGGGAACGAACACCGGGGAGCTGTTTTTT. The encoded protein is CASSFQGTNTGELFF.

The chain carries TRBV5-4 and TRBJ2-2; unclear D gene. The germline V gene has CDR1 SGHNT and CDR2 YYREEE (reference sequence). Trimming pared 4 bases from V and 2 bases from J, leaving 6 bases between. The CDR3 loop spans 13 amino acids. Here the CDR3 reads CASSVPNTGELFF. The CDR3 coding sequence is TGTGCCAGCAGCGTACCAAACACCGGGGAGCTGTTTTTT.

The V gene is TRBV5-1, the J gene TRBJ1-2; tentative D call: TRBD1 (5 bases). The CDR3 runs to 15 residues. Germline-derived CDR1 and CDR2 are SGHRS and YFSETQ. With 0 bases removed from V and 8 bases from J, the gap between germline ends came to 17 bases. CDR3 sequence: CASSLAMQGWEGYTF. DNA of the CDR3: TGCGCCAGCAGCTTGGCCATGCAGGGATGGGAAGGCTACACCTTC. Variable domain in full (rest from reference TRBV5-1 and TRBJ1-2): KAGVTQTPRYLIKTRGQQVTLSCSPISGHRSVSWYQQTPGQGLQFLFEYFSETQRNKGNFPGRFSGRQFSNSRSEMNVSTLELGDSALYLCASSLAMQGWEGYTFGSGTRLTVV.

The chain combines TRBV6-6 with TRBJ2-7; D call uncertain. Germline lookup yields CDR1 MNHNY and CDR2 SVGAGI (reference sequence). V gave up 4 bases and J gave up 0 bases, with 13 bases separating them. The CDR3 length is 15 residues. CDR3 residues: CASSSPTLSSYEQYF. CDR3 nucleotides: TGTGCCAGCAGTTCCCCGACGCTAAGCTCCTACGAGCAGTACTTC.

The J gene is TRBJ1-1, the V gene TRBV18, with 7 positions matching TRBD1. Looked up from germline, CDR1 is KGHSH and CDR2 is LQKENI. J was trimmed by 6 bases and V by 0 bases; bases with no gene match: 10. This CDR3 has 16 residues. CDR3: CASSPPRGLSGSEAFF. The CDR3, as DNA: TGTGCCAGCTCACCACCGAGGGGGCTATCTGGGTCTGAAGCTTTCTTT.